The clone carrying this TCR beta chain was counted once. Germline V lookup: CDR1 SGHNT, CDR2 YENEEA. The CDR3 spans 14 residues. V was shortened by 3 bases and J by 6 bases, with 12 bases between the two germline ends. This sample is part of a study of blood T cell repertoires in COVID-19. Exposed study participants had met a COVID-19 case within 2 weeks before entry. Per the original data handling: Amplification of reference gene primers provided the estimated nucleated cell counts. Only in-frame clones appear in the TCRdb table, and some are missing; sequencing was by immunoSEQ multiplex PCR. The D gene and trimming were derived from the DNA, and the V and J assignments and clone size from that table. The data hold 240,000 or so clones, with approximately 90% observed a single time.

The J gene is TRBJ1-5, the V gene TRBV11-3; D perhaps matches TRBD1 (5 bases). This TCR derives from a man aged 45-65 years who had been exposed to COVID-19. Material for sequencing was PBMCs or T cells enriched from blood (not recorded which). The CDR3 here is CASSLGGPGQPQHF. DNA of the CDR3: TGTGCCAGCAGCTTGGGGGGTCCGGGTCAGCCCCAGCATTTT. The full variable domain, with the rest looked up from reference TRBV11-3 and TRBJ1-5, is EAGVVQSPRYKIIEKKQPVAFWCNPISGHNTLYWYLQNLGQGPELLIRYENEEAVDDSQLPKDRFSAERLKGVDSTLKIQPAELGDSAVYLCASSLGGPGQPQHFGDGTRLSIL.